This T cell receptor beta chain originates from a study of spatial heterogeneity in lung cancer. As to time point: sample taken at primary tumor resection. Tumor, nontumor lung or frozen PBMC supplied whole RNA that was sequenced unsorted. There were 70 to 80 donors, all of them untreated patients with early-stage non-small cell lung cancer. To note about this clonotype: This beta chain is an unintended read in a library built for alpha chains; its size means little.

On each TCR cDNA molecule, a unique molecular identifier was present. TCRdb fed the 5' RACE reads into MiXCR, producing one record per CDR3 protein. This sample yields roughly 4,100 distinct CDR3 sequences, of which roughly 25% are seen a single time; around 25% belongs to the top ten. The length of the CDR3 is 12 residues. The V end lost 4 bases, the J end lost 5 bases, and 6 bases lay between the germline ends. Germline CDR1 SGHDT, CDR2 YYEEEE. This sample comprised PBMCs, obtained at surgery. This TCR was recovered from a female donor with early-stage non-small cell lung cancer. V and J are TRBV5-6 and TRBJ2-2, with no clear D. The CDR3: CASSRVTGELFF. The CDR3 nucleotides read TGTGCCAGCAGCAGGGTTACCGGGGAGCTGTTTTTT.